The T cell receptor (beta chain) under discussion was sequenced for a study of CD8 T cells in Susac syndrome. Study summary: Sequenced Susac syndrome patients included roughly six with active disease and fewer than ten who were in remission. Findings of the study overall: The peak of CD8+ clonal expansion in Susac was seen in TEMRA cells and active patients.

The CDR3 sequence is 16 residues long. The germline V and J ends were trimmed by 1 base and 3 bases, with 13 bases remaining between them. CDR1 is GTSNPN, CDR2 SVGIG, per germline (reference sequence). A quantity of 0.5 to 1 ug RNA underwent reverse transcription using random hexamers. Amplification of TCR beta CDR3 spanned 54 Vbeta and 13 Jbeta via immunoSEQ multiplex PCR. TCRdb itself ran the immunoSEQ multiplex PCR reads through MiXCR, one entry per CDR3 protein. This sample carries approximately 80,000 distinct CDR3 sequences, approximately 94% of them seen once, and the ten largest clones take about 0.52%. In the case of this clonotype: Antigen specificity is unknown.

The receptor comes from a human donor with Susac syndrome. V is TRBV30 and J is TRBJ1-6; D is undetermined. Sequencing used CD8+ T cells from PBMCs. CDR3 bases: TGTGCCTGGAGTGCGGCGGACCGCCTCTATAATTCACCCCTCCACTTT. Translation: CAWSAADRLYNSPLHF. The variable domain in full, completed from reference TRBV30 and TRBJ1-6, reads SQTIHQWPATLVQPVGSPLSLECTVEGTSNPNLYWYRQAAGRGLQLLFYSVGIGQISSEVPQNLSASRPQDRQFILSSKKLLLSDSGFYLCAWSAADRLYNSPLHFGNGTRLTVT.